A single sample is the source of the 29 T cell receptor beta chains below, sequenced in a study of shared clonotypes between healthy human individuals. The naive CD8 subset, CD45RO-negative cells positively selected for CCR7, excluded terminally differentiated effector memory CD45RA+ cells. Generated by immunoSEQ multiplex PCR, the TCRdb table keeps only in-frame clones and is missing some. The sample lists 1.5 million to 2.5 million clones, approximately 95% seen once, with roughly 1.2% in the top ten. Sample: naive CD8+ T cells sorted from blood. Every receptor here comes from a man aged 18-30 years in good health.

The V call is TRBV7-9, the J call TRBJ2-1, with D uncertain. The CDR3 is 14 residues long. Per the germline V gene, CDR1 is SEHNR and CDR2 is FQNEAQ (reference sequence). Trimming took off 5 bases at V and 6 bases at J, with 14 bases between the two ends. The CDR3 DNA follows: TGTGCCAGCAGCCCCCCGGCGTTGGGCAATGAGCAGTTCTTC. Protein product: CASSPPALGNEQFF.

The CDR3 spells CATSRDGAYEQYF. In DNA, the CDR3 is TGTGCCACCAGCAGAGACGGCGCCTACGAGCAGTACTTC. The rearrangement links TRBV15 to TRBJ2-7; D gene uncertain. The V end lost 0 bases, the J end lost 2 bases, and 5 bases lay between the germline ends. The germline CDR1 and CDR2 sequences are LNHNV and YYDKDF (reference sequence). The CDR3 is made up of 13 amino acids.

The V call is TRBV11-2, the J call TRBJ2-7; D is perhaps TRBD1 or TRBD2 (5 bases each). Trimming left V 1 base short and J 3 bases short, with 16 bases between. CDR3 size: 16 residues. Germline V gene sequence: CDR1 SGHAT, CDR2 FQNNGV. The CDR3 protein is CASSLGARGAYYEQYF. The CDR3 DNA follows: TGTGCCAGCAGCTTAGGGGCGAGAGGGGCCTACTACGAGCAGTACTTC.

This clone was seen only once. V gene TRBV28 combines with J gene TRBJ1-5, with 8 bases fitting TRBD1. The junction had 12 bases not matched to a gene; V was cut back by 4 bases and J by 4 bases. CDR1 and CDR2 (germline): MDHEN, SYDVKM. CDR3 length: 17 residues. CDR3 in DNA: TGTGCCAGCAGTTCTCCCCGGACAGGGCTCAAGAATCAGCCCCAGCATTTT. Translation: CASSSPRTGLKNQPQHF. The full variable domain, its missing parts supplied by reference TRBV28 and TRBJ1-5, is DVKVTQSSRYLVKRTGEKVFLECVQDMDHENMFWYRQDPGLGLRLIYFSYDVKMKEKGDIPEGYSVSREKKERFSLILESASTNQTSMYLCASSSPRTGLKNQPQHFGDGTRLSIL.

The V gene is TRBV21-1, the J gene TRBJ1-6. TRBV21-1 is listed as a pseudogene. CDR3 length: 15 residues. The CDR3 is CASSKGDGRNSPLHF. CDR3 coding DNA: TGTGCCAGCAGCAAAGGAGATGGTAGAAATTCACCCCTCCACTTT.

The CDR3 coding sequence is TGTGCCAGCAGCTTACCGGGGGGGCGGGAGACCCAGTACTTC. It encodes CASSLPGGRETQYF. The chain employs TRBV7-9 and TRBJ2-5; 8 positions match TRBD2. The CDR3 extends over 14 amino acids. Germline CDR1 SEHNR, CDR2 FQNEAQ (reference sequence). V lost 2 bases, J lost 5 bases, and 4 bases stayed unmatched.

In DNA, the CDR3 is TGTGCCAGGAACCGAACGGGGGTACAAGAGACCCAGTACTTC. It is translated as CARNRTGVQETQYF. The chain has TRBV6-4 and TRBJ2-5, with a possible D match to TRBD2 (6 bases). Trimming pared 9 bases from V and 2 bases from J, leaving 16 bases between. The CDR3 is 14 amino acids. CDR1 is MRHNA and CDR2 is SNTAGT in the germline V gene.

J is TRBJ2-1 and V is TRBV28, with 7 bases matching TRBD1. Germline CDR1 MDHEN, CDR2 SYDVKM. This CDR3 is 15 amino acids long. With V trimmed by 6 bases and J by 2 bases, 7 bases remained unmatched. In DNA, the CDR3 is TGTGCCAGCAGCCCCGGACAGGAAACCTACAATGAGCAGTTCTTC. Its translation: CASSPGQETYNEQFF.

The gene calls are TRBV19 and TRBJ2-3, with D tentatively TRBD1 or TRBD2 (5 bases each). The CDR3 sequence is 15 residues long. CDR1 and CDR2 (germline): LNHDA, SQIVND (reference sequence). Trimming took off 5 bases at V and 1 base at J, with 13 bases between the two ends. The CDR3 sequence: CASSVSLGRTDTQYF. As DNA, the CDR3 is TGTGCCAGTAGTGTTTCCTTGGGACGCACAGATACGCAGTATTTT.

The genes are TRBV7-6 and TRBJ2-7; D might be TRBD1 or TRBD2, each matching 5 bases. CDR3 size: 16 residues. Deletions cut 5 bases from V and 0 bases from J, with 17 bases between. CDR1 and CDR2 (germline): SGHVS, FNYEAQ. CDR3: CASSPSGTGSSYEQYF. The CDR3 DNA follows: TGTGCCAGCAGCCCATCCGGGACGGGGAGCTCCTACGAGCAGTACTTC.

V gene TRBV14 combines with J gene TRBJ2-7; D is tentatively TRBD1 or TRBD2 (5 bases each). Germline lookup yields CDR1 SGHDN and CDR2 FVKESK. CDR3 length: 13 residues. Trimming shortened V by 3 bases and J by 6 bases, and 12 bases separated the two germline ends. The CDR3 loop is CASSQGPTIEQYF. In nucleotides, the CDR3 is TGTGCCAGCAGCCAGGGACCAACCATCGAGCAGTACTTC.

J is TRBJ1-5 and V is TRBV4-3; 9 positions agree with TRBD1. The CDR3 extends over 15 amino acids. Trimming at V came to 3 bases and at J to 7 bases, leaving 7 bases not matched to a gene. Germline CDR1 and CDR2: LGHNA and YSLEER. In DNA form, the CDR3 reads TGCGCCAGCAGCCAGTTACAGGGGGCCGACCAGCCCCAGCATTTT. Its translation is CASSQLQGADQPQHF.

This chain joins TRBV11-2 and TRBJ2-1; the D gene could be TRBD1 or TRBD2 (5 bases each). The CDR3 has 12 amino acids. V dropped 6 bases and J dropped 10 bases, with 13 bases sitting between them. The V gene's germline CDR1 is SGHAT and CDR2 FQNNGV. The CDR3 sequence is CASRGDPLEQFF. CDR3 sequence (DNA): TGTGCCAGCAGGGGGGACCCTCTAGAGCAGTTCTTC. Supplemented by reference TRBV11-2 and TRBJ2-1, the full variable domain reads EAGVAQSPRYKIIEKRQSVAFWCNPISGHATLYWYQQILGQGPKLLIQFQNNGVVDDSQLPKDRFSAERLKGVDSTLKIQPAKLEDSAVYLCASRGDPLEQFFGPGTRLTVL.

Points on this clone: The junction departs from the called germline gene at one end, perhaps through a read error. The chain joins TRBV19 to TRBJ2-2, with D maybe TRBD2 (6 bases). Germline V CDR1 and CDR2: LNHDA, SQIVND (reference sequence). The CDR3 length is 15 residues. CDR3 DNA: TGTGCCAGTAGACCCTGGGGGGAGGAGACCGCGGAGCTGTTTTTT. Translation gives CASRPWGEETAELFF.

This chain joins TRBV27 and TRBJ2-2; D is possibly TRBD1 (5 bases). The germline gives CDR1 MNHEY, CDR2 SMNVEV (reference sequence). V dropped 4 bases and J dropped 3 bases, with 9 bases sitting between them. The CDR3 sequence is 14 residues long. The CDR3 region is CASSSGLDTGELFF. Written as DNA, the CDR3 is TGTGCCAGCAGTTCAGGGTTGGACACCGGGGAGCTGTTTTTT.

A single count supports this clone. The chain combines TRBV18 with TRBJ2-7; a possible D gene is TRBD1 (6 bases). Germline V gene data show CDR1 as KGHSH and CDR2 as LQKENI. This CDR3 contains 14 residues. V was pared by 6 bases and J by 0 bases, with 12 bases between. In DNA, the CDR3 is TGTGCCAGCTCGCCCGGGACAAGCTCCTACGAGCAGTACTTC. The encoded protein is CASSPGTSSYEQYF.

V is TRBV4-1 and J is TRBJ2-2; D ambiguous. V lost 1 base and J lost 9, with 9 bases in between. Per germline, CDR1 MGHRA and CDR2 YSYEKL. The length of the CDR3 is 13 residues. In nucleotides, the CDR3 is TGCGCCAGCAGCCAAGGGACGGGCCGGGAGCTGTTTTTT. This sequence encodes CASSQGTGRELFF.

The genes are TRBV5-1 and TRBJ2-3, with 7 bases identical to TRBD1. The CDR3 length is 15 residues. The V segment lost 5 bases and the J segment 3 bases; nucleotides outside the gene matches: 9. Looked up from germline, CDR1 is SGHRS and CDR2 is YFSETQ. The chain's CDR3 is CASSSLRQGTDTQYF. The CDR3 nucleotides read TGCGCCAGCAGTTCTTTGAGACAGGGTACAGATACGCAGTATTTT.

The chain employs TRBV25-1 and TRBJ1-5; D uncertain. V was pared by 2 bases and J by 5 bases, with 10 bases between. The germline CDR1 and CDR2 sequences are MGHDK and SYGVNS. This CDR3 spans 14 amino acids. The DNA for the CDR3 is TGTGCCAGCAGTGAAGATGAGTCGGATCAGCCCCAGCATTTT. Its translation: CASSEDESDQPQHF. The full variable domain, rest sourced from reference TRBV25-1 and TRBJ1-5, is EADIYQTPRYLVIGTGKKITLECSQTMGHDKMYWYQQDPGMELHLIHYSYGVNSTEKGDLSSESTVSRIRTEHFPLTLESARPSHTSQYLCASSEDESDQPQHFGDGTRLSIL.

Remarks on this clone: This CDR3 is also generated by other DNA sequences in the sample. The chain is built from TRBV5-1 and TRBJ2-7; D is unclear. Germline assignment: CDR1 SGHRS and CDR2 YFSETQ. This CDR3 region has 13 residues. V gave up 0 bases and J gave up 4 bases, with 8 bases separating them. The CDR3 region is CASSLAYGYEQYF. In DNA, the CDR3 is TGCGCCAGCAGCTTGGCCTACGGGTACGAGCAGTACTTC.

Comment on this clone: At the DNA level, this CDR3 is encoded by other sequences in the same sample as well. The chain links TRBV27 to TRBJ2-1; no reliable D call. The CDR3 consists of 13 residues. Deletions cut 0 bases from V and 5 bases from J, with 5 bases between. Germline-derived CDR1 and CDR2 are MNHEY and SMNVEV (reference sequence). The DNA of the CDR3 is TGTGCCAGCAGTTTATCAGGGCACAATGAGCAGTTCTTC. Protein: CASSLSGHNEQFF.

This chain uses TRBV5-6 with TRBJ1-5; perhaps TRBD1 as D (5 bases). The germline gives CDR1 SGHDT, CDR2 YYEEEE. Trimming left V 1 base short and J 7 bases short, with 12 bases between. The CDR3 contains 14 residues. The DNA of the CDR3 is TGTGCCAGCAGCTTGTGGGGCTGGGAACAGCCCCAGCATTTT. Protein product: CASSLWGWEQPQHF.

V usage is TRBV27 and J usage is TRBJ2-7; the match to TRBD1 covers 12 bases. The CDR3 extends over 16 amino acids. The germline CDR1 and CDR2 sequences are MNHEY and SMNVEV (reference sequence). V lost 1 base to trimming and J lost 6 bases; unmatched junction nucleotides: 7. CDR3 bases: TGTGCCAGCAGTTTATTGAAGGGACAGGGGGCTTCCGAGCAGTACTTC. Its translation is CASSLLKGQGASEQYF.

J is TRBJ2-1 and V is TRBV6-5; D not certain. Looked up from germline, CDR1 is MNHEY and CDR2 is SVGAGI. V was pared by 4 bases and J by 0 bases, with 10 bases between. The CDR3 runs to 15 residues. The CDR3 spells CASSLEPGSYNEQFF. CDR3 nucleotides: TGTGCCAGCAGTTTGGAACCGGGCTCCTACAATGAGCAGTTCTTC.

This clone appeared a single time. CDR3 sequence (DNA): TGTGCCAGCAGCTTAGAAGTCAGGTTCCTTTCACCCCTCCACTTT. Translation: CASSLEVRFLSPLHF. The V call is TRBV7-2, the J call TRBJ1-6; no reliable D call. The CDR3 totals 15 residues. Germline V gene data show CDR1 as SGHTA and CDR2 as FQGNSA. V lost 1 base to trimming and J lost 9 bases, with 13 bases between them.

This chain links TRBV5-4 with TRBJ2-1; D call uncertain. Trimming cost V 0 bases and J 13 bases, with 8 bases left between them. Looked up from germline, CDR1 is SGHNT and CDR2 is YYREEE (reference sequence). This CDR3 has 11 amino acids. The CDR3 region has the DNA TGTGCCAGCAGCTTGGGGGGTATTCAGTTCTTC. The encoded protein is CASSLGGIQFF.

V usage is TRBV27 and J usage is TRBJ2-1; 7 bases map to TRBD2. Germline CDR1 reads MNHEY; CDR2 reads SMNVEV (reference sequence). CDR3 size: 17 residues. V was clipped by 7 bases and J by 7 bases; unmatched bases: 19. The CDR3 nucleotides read TGTGCCAGCACCTCCAAGGTCGGGCGGGGGATGGGGAATGAGCAGTTCTTC. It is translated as CASTSKVGRGMGNEQFF.

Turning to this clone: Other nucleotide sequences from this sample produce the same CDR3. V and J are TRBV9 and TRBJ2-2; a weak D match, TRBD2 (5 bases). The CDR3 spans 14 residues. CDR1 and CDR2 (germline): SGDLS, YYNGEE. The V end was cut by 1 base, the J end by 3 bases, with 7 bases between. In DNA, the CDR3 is TGTGCCAGCAGCGTAAGCGGTGACACCGGGGAGCTGTTTTTT. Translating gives CASSVSGDTGELFF.

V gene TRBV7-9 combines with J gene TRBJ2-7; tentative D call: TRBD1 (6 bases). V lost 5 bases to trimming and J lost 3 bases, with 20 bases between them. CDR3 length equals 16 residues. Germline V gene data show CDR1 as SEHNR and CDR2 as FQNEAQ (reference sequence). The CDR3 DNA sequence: TGTGCCAGCAGCCCGAAGACAGGACCAGAGCACTACGAGCAGTACTTC. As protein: CASSPKTGPEHYEQYF.